A single sample is the source of the 7 T cell receptor beta chains below, sequenced in a study of T-cell memory formation after mild COVID-19. TCRdb fed the 5' RACE reads into MiXCR, producing one record per CDR3 protein. The repertoire includes roughly 80,000 distinct CDR3 sequences, 20% to 30% of them detected once, and under 45% sits in the top ten. Sequenced: PBMCs or a T cell subset sorted from them (not recorded which). These TCRs come from a man aged 18 to 29 who had mild COVID-19 (a few samples of this study predate the infection). Cell type and time point are not known.

This clonotype was counted only a few times. V and J are TRBV5-5 and TRBJ2-7; D possibly uses TRBD1 or TRBD2 (5 bases each). The CDR3 runs to 14 residues. Germline CDR1 SGHKS, CDR2 YYEKEE (reference sequence). V was clipped by 0 bases and J by 2 bases, with 9 bases between them. The CDR3 region has the DNA TGTGCCAGCAGCTTGGGCCAGGGACCCTACGAGCAGTACGTC. Translation: CASSLGQGPYEQYV.

This clonotype showed up just a few times. The chain has TRBV12-3 or TRBV12-4 and TRBJ1-1; D is uncertain. The CDR3 totals 13 residues. V lost 6 bases and J lost 3, with 11 bases in between. CDR3: CASSPAAYTEAFF. The DNA of the CDR3 is TGTGCCAGCAGCCCAGCGGCCTACACTGAAGCTTTCTTT.

Of note for this clonotype: The conserved final phenylalanine or tryptophan is absent from the CDR3, which likely points to a read error. The V and J genes are TRBV5-1 and TRBJ2-1, with D possibly matching TRBD1 (5 bases). Germline V gene data show CDR1 as SGHRS and CDR2 as YFSETQ. This CDR3 region has 13 residues. V lost 5 bases, J lost 4 bases, and 10 bases lay in between. DNA of the CDR3: TGCGCCAGCAGATCAGGGCCGTACAATGAGCAGTTCATT. It yields the protein CASRSGPYNEQFI.

V usage is TRBV4-3 and J usage is TRBJ1-1; D is unclear. V lost 0 bases, J lost 7 bases, and 12 bases lay in between. This CDR3 region has 14 residues. The germline CDR1 and CDR2 sequences are LGHNA and YSLEER. CDR3 residues: CASSQDRAGDEAFF. In DNA, the CDR3 is TGCGCCAGCAGCCAAGATCGTGCCGGGGATGAAGCTTTCTTT.

V gene TRBV15 combines with J gene TRBJ2-6; unclear D gene. CDR3 length: 13 amino acids. In germline, CDR1 is LNHNV, CDR2 YYDKDF (reference sequence). V lost 8 bases, J lost 1 base, and 6 bases lay in between. The CDR3 is CATEGSGANVLTF. The DNA of the CDR3 is TGTGCCACCGAAGGGTCTGGGGCCAACGTCCTGACTTTC.

The chain joins TRBV7-9 to TRBJ1-1, with a tentative D call TRBD1 (5 bases). Germline CDR1 SEHNR, CDR2 FQNEAQ (reference sequence). Trimming cost V 6 bases and J 1 base, with 18 bases left between them. The CDR3 runs 16 residues. CDR3 nucleotide sequence: TGTGCCAGCAGTTCACCGGGACCTTTAGGGAACACTGAAGCTTTCTTT. Its translation: CASSSPGPLGNTEAFF.

A few counts support this clonotype. The CDR3 spells CASSRLAGNRGETQYF. The CDR3 DNA follows: TGTGCCAGCAGTCGGTTAGCGGGGAACCGCGGGGAGACCCAGTACTTC. The chain combines TRBV6-6 with TRBJ2-5; the match to TRBD2 covers 8 bases. Germline V gene lookup returns CDR1 MNHNY and CDR2 SVGAGI (reference sequence). After removal of 5 bases from V and 5 bases from J, the junction contained 13 bases not matched to a gene. The CDR3 totals 16 residues.